The T cell receptor (beta chain) described here comes from a study of shared clonotypes between healthy human individuals. Findings and limits, study-wide: Clonotype sharing across a handful of donors was observed for about 5.5% of naive CD4 clonotypes.

In regard to this clone: Its antigen is undetermined.

Produced via immunoSEQ multiplex PCR; TCRdb's table is partial and in-frame only. The data hold some 2.4 million clones, with over 85% observed a single time. Within Nashville, Tennessee resided all donors, each a Caucasian adult. Germline V gene lookup returns CDR1 MDHEN and CDR2 SYDVKM. There are 16 residues in the CDR3. The V and J ends lost 7 bases and 2 bases respectively, with 20 bases between them. This receptor was taken from a man between 18 and 29 years old in good health. Some clones in this sample may be carry-over from other donors' samples. The sample consisted of naive CD4+ T cells from PBMCs. Subset described: CD45RA+ positively selected. The V and J genes are TRBV28 and TRBJ2-5; tentatively, D is TRBD2 (5 bases). CDR3 residues: CASTFQGASRQETQYF. CDR3 DNA: TGTGCCAGCACTTTTCAAGGTGCTAGCAGGCAAGAGACCCAGTACTTC.